A single sample gave rise to the 22 T cell receptor beta chains below, sequenced in a study of blood T cell repertoires in COVID-19. Libraries were prepared by immunoSEQ multiplex PCR; TCRdb keeps only in-frame clonotypes and omits some of them. The sample has 200,000 to 250,000 clones, approximately 83% seen once; the top ten hold roughly 3.5%. The sample consisted of PBMCs or T cells enriched from blood (not recorded which). Receptors originate from a woman aged 60 to 75 who had recovered from COVID-19.

The chain recombines TRBV12-5 with TRBJ2-5, with TRBD1 matching 10 bases. CDR1 and CDR2 from the germline V gene are LGHNT and FRNRAP. Trimming at V came to 5 bases and at J to 5 bases, leaving 11 bases not matched to a gene. The CDR3 is made up of 16 amino acids. This chain's CDR3 is CASGPGGTGVRETQYF. As DNA, the CDR3 is TGTGCTAGTGGTCCGGGCGGGACAGGGGTCCGGGAGACCCAGTACTTC.

The CDR3 protein is CASSLVIAGHNEQFF. As DNA, the CDR3 is TGCGCCAGCAGCTTGGTAATAGCGGGGCACAATGAGCAGTTCTTC. The rearrangement joins TRBV5-1 to TRBJ2-1, with 8 bases identical to TRBD2. The V gene end was trimmed by 0 bases and the J gene end by 5 bases; junction bases not matched to a gene: 4. In germline, CDR1 is SGHRS, CDR2 YFSETQ. The CDR3 is 15 amino acids.

The genes are TRBV6-5 and TRBJ2-7; D remains unclear. CDR1 and CDR2 from the germline V gene are MNHEY and SVGAGI. The germline V and J ends were trimmed by 2 bases and 3 bases, with 14 bases remaining between them. The CDR3 covers 15 residues. CDR3: CASSYNHRGGYEQYF. DNA for the CDR3: TGTGCCAGCAGTTACAACCATCGCGGCGGCTACGAGCAGTACTTC.

This clone was counted once. The chain employs TRBV2 and TRBJ2-3; the D gene is possibly TRBD2 (6 bases). The V gene's germline CDR1 is SNHLY and CDR2 FYNNEI. The CDR3 is 15 residues long. Trimming took 2 bases from V and 5 from J, leaving 14 bases between them. CDR3 residues: CASSERLDYIDTQYF. CDR3 bases: TGTGCCAGCAGTGAAAGGTTGGACTATATAGATACGCAGTATTTT. The complete variable domain, with remaining parts taken from reference TRBV2 and TRBJ2-3, reads EPEVTQTPSHQVTQMGQEVILRCVPISNHLYFYWYRQILGQKVEFLVSFYNNEISEKSEIFDDQFSVERPDGSNFTLKIRSTKLEDSAMYFCASSERLDYIDTQYFGPGTRLTVL.

V and J are TRBV19 and TRBJ1-5; 7 nucleotides agree with TRBD1. CDR3 length: 16 residues. Germline V gene lookup returns CDR1 LNHDA and CDR2 SQIVND (reference sequence). Trimming removed 5 bases from V and 7 bases from J; junction bases left unmatched: 14. The CDR3 loop is CASSPLLRGRGQPQHF. In DNA, the CDR3 is TGTGCCAGTAGTCCACTTCTGAGGGGGCGTGGGCAGCCCCAGCATTTT. Filled out from reference TRBV19 and TRBJ1-5, the complete variable domain reads DGGITQSPKYLFRKEGQNVTLSCEQNLNHDAMYWYRQDPGQGLRLIYYSQIVNDFQKGDIAEGYSVSREKKESFPLTVTSAQKNPTAFYLCASSPLLRGRGQPQHFGDGTRLSIL.

V is TRBV19 and J is TRBJ1-2; TRBD1 matches 9 bases. Germline V gives CDR1 LNHDA, CDR2 SQIVND (reference sequence). V shed 6 bases and J 2 bases; nucleotides not matched to a gene: 4. CDR3 length: 14 amino acids. Here the CDR3 reads CASSIGTGNYGYTF. The CDR3 DNA follows: TGTGCCAGTAGCATCGGGACAGGGAACTATGGCTACACCTTC.

The chain recombines TRBV10-2 with TRBJ2-1; 10 bases are a match to TRBD2. V trimming: 5 bases; J trimming: 3 bases; junction bases outside the gene matches: 4. The CDR3 extends over 15 amino acids. Germline values: CDR1 WSHSY, CDR2 SAAADI. The CDR3 loop reads CASSPTSGVYNEQFF. The CDR3 bases are TGCGCCAGCAGTCCCACTAGCGGGGTCTACAATGAGCAGTTCTTC.

The chain joins TRBV4-1 to TRBJ1-4; no clear D gene. The length of the CDR3 is 17 residues. With 6 bases removed from V and 1 base from J, the gap between germline ends came to 18 bases. In germline, CDR1 is MGHRA, CDR2 YSYEKL. This CDR3 is CASRGRSLGRTNEKLFF. The CDR3 DNA reads as TGCGCCAGCAGAGGGAGGAGCCTAGGACGAACTAATGAAAAACTGTTTTTT.

The chain couples TRBV5-1 to TRBJ2-1; 10 bases are a match to TRBD2. V shed 1 base and J 4 bases; nucleotides not matched to a gene: 2. Germline CDR1 reads SGHRS; CDR2 reads YFSETQ. The CDR3 has 15 residues. The CDR3 coding sequence is TGCGCCAGCAGCTTGACTAGCGGGATATACAATGAGCAGTTCTTC. This sequence encodes CASSLTSGIYNEQFF.

This rearrangement joins TRBV29-1 to TRBJ1-2, with a tentative D call TRBD1 (5 bases). This CDR3 spans 14 amino acids. V dropped 8 bases and J dropped 6 bases, with 22 bases sitting between them. Germline CDR1 and CDR2: SQVTM and ANQGSEA. CDR3 loop: CSLRTLGGSDGYTF. In nucleotides, the CDR3 is TGCAGCTTACGGACCTTGGGGGGATCTGATGGCTACACCTTC.

A single count supports this clone. The chain links TRBV6-5 to TRBJ1-3; 9 bases align to TRBD1. V lost 8 bases and J lost 4; bases outside the gene matches: 9. Germline CDR1 MNHEY, CDR2 SVGAGI. The length of the CDR3 is 15 residues. The DNA for the CDR3 is TGTGCCAGCGGGACCGGGACAGGGTACGGAAACACCATATATTTT. It specifies CASGTGTGYGNTIYF.

This clone was seen once. The chain links TRBV6-5 to TRBJ1-1; TRBD1 matches at 7 bases. This CDR3 has 14 residues. Germline V gene data show CDR1 as MNHEY and CDR2 as SVGAGI. Trimming took 8 bases from V and 4 from J; bases not matched to a gene: 10. The CDR3 is CASRPPRGSTEAFF. In nucleotides, the CDR3 is TGTGCCAGCCGCCCCCCCAGGGGGAGCACTGAAGCTTTCTTT.

V gene TRBV4-1 combines with J gene TRBJ1-5; D gene unclear. CDR1 MGHRA and CDR2 YSYEKL come from the germline V gene. The CDR3 covers 12 residues. Trimming stripped 6 bases from V and 4 bases from J, with 7 bases between. This CDR3 is CASRTINQPQHF. DNA of the CDR3: TGCGCCAGCAGAACAATAAATCAGCCCCAGCATTTT.

A word on this clone: This CDR3 is also generated by other DNA sequences in the sample. This chain joins TRBV6-7 and TRBJ2-7; the D gene is possibly TRBD2 (6 bases). TRBV6-7 qualifies as an ORF whose function is uncertain. This CDR3 spans 14 amino acids. Trimming cost V 11 bases and J 0 bases, with 17 bases left between them. The CDR3 here is CAGWGEFHSYEQYF. The DNA for the CDR3 is TGTGCCGGTTGGGGGGAGTTCCACTCCTACGAGCAGTACTTC.

A single count supports this clone. The chain carries TRBV6-5 and TRBJ2-3; D is perhaps TRBD1 (5 bases). The CDR3 covers 15 residues. V lost 4 bases and J lost 5, with 16 bases in between. Germline V lookup: CDR1 MNHEY, CDR2 SVGAGI. The CDR3 DNA is TGTGCCAGCAGTTGGCAAGGGGAACGGCAAGATACGCAGTATTTT. Its translation: CASSWQGERQDTQYF.

J is TRBJ1-2 and V is TRBV27; D is unresolved. Germline V gives CDR1 MNHEY, CDR2 SMNVEV (reference sequence). The CDR3 loop spans 11 amino acids. The ends were cut back, 10 bases at V and 4 bases at J, with 10 bases in the middle. The CDR3: CATAAGYGYTF. The CDR3 nucleotides read TGTGCCACCGCGGCCGGCTATGGCTACACCTTC.

V usage is TRBV4-2 and J usage is TRBJ1-5, with a possible D match to TRBD1 (5 bases). This CDR3 has 17 amino acids. The germline CDR1 and CDR2 sequences are LGHNA and YNFKEQ. V shed 4 bases and J shed 2 bases, with 18 bases lying between them. In DNA, the CDR3 is TGTGCCAGCAGCCCGTTCTGGGGGGGAGGGGGCAATCAGCCCCAGCATTTT. It is translated as CASSPFWGGGGNQPQHF.

This sequence joins TRBV27 and TRBJ2-7; no clear D. The germline V gene encodes CDR1 MNHEY and CDR2 SMNVEV (reference sequence). V shed 6 bases and J shed 2 bases, with 11 bases lying between them. The CDR3 runs 13 residues. CDR3 DNA: TGTGCCAGCAGGGCCGGAGAAACCTACGAGCAGTACTTC. This gives the protein CASRAGETYEQYF.

This clone was seen once. The chain joins TRBV4-1 to TRBJ2-2; 10 positions match TRBD1. In germline, CDR1 is MGHRA, CDR2 YSYEKL. The CDR3 is 18 amino acids. V lost 0 bases and J lost 7; bases outside the gene matches: 11. DNA for the CDR3: TGCGCCAGCAGCCAAGATTTCACGGGACAGGGGATCATCGGGGAGCTGTTTTTT. Its protein is CASSQDFTGQGIIGELFF.

This rearrangement joins TRBV5-1 to TRBJ2-7; 8 bases map to TRBD1. CDR1 and CDR2 from the germline V gene are SGHRS and YFSETQ. CDR3 length: 16 amino acids. V was pared by 4 bases and J by 1 base, with 10 bases of the junction left unmatched. CDR3 nucleotide sequence: TGCGCCAGCAGCGCTACATGGGACAGGTTATCCTACGAGCAGTACTTC. Translated: CASSATWDRLSYEQYF. The complete variable domain, with remaining parts taken from reference TRBV5-1 and TRBJ2-7, reads KAGVTQTPRYLIKTRGQQVTLSCSPISGHRSVSWYQQTPGQGLQFLFEYFSETQRNKGNFPGRFSGRQFSNSRSEMNVSTLELGDSALYLCASSATWDRLSYEQYFGPGTRLTVT.

This clone has just one count. This chain joins TRBV19 and TRBJ2-7, with TRBD2 matching over 8 bases. There are 13 residues in the CDR3. V was pared by 3 bases and J by 4 bases, with 2 bases of the junction left unmatched. Germline V gene sequence: CDR1 LNHDA, CDR2 SQIVND (reference sequence). CDR3 bases: TGTGCCAGTAGTATTCAGCGGGAGTACGAGCAGTACTTC. It is translated as CASSIQREYEQYF.

This sequence joins TRBV6-5 and TRBJ1-5; TRBD1 aligns across 8 bases. From germline, CDR1 is MNHEY and CDR2 SVGAGI. V was clipped by 2 bases and J by 6 bases; unmatched bases: 3. This CDR3 is 14 amino acids long. CDR3 nucleotide sequence: TGTGCCAGCAGTTACGGGCAGGGGGCTCAGCCCCAGCATTTT. Translating it yields CASSYGQGAQPQHF.